This T cell receptor (beta chain) was documented in a study of CD8 T cells in ankylosing spondylitis. V dropped 4 bases and J dropped 2; count of bases not matched to a gene: 6. CDR3 size: 14 residues. Germline CDR1 SGHRS, CDR2 YFSETQ. This clonotype turned up a few times. Its cognate antigen is unknown. By quantitative 5'-RACE with molecular barcodes, the TCR beta libraries were made. One entry per CDR3 protein results from TCRdb running MiXCR on the 5' RACE reads. The data hold 390,000 or so distinct CDR3 sequences, with about a fifth observed a single time. Study-level findings and limits: Clones linked to disease were reported to show significant enrichment in matched ankylosing spondylitis synovial fluid. Certain motif variants had earlier appeared in reactive arthritis synovial fluid and blood. Within peripheral blood, clones linked to disease were CD8+ and relatively rare. What appeared characteristic of ankylosing spondylitis blood was a TCR beta motif of eight highly homologous variants.

The chain joins TRBV5-1 to TRBJ2-7, with 7 bases aligning to TRBD1. This TCR was sampled from a male donor with ankylosing spondylitis. Sample: blood, either unsorted or a sorted T cell fraction (not recorded which). CDR3 nucleotides: TGCGCCAGCAGCGAATACAGGGGACCCTACGAGCAGTACTTC. Protein sequence: CASSEYRGPYEQYF.